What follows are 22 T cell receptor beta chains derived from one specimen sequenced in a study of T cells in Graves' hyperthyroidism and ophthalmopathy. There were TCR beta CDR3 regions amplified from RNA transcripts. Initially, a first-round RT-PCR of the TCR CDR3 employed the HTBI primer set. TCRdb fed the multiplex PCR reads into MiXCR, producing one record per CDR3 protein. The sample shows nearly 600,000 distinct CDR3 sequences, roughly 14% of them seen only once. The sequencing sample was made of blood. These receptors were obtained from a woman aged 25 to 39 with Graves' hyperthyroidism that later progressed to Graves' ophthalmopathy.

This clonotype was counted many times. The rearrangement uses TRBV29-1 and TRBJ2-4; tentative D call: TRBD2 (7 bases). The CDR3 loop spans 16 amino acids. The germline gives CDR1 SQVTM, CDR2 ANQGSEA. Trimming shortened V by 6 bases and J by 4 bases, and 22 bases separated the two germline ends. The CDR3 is CSVGGAWGSGKNIQYF. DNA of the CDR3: TGCAGCGTGGGGGGGGCCTGGGGTAGCGGAAAAAACATTCAGTACTTC.

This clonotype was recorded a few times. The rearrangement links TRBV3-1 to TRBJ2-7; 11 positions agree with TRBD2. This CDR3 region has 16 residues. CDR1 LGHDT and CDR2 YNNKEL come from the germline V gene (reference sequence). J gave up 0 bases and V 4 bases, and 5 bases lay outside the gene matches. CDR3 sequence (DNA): TGTGCCAGCAGCCCAATGACTAGCGGGACCTCCTACGAGCAGTACTTC. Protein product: CASSPMTSGTSYEQYF.

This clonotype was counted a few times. This CDR3 is CAISDQYTIYF. The CDR3, as DNA: TGTGCCATCAGTGACCAGTACACCATATATTTT. The chain combines TRBV10-3 with TRBJ1-3; D gene unclear. The germline CDR1 and CDR2 sequences are ENHRY and SYGVKD. V shed 3 bases and J shed 8 bases, with 5 bases lying between them. This CDR3 has 11 residues.

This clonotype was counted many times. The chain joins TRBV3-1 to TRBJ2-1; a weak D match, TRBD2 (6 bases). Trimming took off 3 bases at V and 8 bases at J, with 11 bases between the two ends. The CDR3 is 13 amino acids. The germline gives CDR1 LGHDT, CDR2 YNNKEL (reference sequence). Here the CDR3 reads CASSHLAGYEQFF. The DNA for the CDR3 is TGTGCCAGCAGCCATCTTGCGGGGTATGAGCAGTTCTTC.

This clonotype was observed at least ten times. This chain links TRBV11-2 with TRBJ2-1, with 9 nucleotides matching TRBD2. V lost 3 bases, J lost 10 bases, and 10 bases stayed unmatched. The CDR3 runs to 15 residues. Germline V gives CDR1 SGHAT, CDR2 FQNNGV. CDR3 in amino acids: CASSFGGGREREQFF. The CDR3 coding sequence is TGTGCCAGCAGCTTCGGCGGCGGGAGGGAGAGGGAGCAGTTCTTC.

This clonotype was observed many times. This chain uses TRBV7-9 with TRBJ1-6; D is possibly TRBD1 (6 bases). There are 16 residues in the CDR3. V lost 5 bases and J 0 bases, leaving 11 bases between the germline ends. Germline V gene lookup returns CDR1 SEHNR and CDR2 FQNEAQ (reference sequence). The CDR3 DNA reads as TGTGCCAGCAGCCTCGACAGGAGCTCCTATAATTCACCCCTCCACTTT. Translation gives CASSLDRSSYNSPLHF.

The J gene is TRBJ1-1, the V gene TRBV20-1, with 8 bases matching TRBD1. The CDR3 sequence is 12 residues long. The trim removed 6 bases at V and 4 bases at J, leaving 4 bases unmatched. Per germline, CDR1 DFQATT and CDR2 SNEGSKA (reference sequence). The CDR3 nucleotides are TGCAGTGCCCCCGGACAGGGCACTGAAGCTTTCTTT. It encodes CSAPGQGTEAFF.

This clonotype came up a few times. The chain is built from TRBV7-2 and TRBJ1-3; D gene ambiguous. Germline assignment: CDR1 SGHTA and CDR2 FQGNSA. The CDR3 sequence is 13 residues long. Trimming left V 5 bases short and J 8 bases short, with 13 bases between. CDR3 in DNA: TGTGCCAGCAGCCAAGGGATTGCTCACACCATATATTTT. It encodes CASSQGIAHTIYF.

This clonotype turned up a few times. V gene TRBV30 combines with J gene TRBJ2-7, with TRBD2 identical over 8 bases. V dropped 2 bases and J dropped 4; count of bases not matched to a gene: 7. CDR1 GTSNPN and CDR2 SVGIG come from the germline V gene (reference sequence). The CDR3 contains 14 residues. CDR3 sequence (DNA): TGTGCCTGGAGTCCGGGGGGGCACCTATACGAGCAGTACTTC. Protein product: CAWSPGGHLYEQYF.

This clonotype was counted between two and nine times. This chain's CDR3 is CASGGQGSGTDTQYF. The CDR3 DNA reads as TGTGCCAGCGGGGGACAGGGGTCGGGCACAGATACGCAGTATTTT. J is TRBJ2-3 and V is TRBV27; 10 bases align to TRBD1. The V segment lost 8 bases and the J segment 1 base; nucleotides outside the gene matches: 6. The CDR3 length is 15 residues. Germline CDR1 reads MNHEY; CDR2 reads SMNVEV (reference sequence).

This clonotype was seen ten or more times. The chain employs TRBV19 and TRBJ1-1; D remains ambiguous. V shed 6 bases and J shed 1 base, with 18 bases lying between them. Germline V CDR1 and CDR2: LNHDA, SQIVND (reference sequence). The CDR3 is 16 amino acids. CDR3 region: CASRLENGSPNTEAFF. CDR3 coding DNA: TGTGCCAGTAGACTTGAGAACGGGTCTCCGAACACTGAAGCTTTCTTT.

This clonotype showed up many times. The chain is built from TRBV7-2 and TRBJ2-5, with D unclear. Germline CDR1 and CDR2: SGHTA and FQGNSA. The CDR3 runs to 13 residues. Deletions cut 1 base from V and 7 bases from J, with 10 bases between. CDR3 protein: CASSLDAITTQYF. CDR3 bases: TGTGCCAGCAGCTTAGACGCAATCACGACCCAGTACTTC.

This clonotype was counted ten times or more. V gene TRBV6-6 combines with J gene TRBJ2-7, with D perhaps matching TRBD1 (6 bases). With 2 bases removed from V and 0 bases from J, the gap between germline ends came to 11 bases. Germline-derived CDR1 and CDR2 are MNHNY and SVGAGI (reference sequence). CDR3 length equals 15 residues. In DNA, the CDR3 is TGTGCCAGCAGTTACGGGGGCCTTGTCTCCTACGAGCAGTACTTC. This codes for CASSYGGLVSYEQYF.

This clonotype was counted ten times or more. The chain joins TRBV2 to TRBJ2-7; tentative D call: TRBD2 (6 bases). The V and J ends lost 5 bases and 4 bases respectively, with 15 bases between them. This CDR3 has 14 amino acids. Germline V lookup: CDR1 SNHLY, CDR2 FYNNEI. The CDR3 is CASSSGREKYEQYF. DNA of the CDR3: TGTGCCAGCAGTAGCGGACGGGAGAAGTACGAGCAGTACTTC. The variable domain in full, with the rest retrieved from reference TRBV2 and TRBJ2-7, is EPEVTQTPSHQVTQMGQEVILRCVPISNHLYFYWYRQILGQKVEFLVSFYNNEISEKSEIFDDQFSVERPDGSNFTLKIRSTKLEDSAMYFCASSSGREKYEQYFGPGTRLTVT.

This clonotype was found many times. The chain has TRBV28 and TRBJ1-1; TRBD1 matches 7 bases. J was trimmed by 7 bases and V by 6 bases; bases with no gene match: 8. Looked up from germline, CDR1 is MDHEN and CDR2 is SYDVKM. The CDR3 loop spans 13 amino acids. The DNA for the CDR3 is TGTGCCAGCAGCCCCTGGGGACAGATTGAAGCTTTCTTT. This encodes CASSPWGQIEAFF.

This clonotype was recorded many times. CDR3 region: CASKNKEADYNEQFF. The CDR3, as DNA: TGTGCCAGCAAAAATAAGGAGGCAGATTACAATGAGCAGTTCTTC. The rearrangement joins TRBV12-3 or TRBV12-4 to TRBJ2-1, with D tentatively TRBD2 (5 bases). The CDR3 sequence is 15 residues long. The V gene lost 7 bases and the J gene lost 4 bases, with 17 bases spanning the gap.

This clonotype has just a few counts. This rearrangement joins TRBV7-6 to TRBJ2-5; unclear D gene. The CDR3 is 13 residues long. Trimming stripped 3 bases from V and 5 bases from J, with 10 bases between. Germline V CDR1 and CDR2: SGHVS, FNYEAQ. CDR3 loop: CASSFNILETQYF. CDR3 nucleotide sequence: TGTGCCAGCAGCTTCAATATCCTGGAGACCCAGTACTTC. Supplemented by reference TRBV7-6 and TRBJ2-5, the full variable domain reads GAGVSQSPRYKVTKRGQDVALRCDPISGHVSLYWYRQALGQGPEFLTYFNYEAQQDKSGLPNDRFSAERPEGSISTLTIQRTEQRDSAMYRCASSFNILETQYFGPGTRLLVL.

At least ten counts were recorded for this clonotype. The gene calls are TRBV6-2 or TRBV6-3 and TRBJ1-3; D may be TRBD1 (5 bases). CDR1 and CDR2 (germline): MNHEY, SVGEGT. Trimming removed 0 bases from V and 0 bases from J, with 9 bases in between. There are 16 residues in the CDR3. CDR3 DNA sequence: TGTGCCAGCAGTTACTCGACAGTTTTCTCTGGAAACACCATATATTTT. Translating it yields CASSYSTVFSGNTIYF.

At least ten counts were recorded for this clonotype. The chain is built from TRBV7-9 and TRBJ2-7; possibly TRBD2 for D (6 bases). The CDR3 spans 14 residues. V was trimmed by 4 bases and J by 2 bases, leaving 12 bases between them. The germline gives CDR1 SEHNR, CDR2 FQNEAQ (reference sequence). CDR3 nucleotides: TGTGCCAGCAGCTCCCCGGAGCGGGCCTACGAGCAGTACTTC. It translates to CASSSPERAYEQYF.

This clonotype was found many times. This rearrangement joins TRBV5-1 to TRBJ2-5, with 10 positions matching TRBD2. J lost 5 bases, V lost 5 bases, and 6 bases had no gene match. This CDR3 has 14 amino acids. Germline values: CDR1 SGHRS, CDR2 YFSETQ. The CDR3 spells CASRDLAGAETQYF. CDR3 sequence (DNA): TGCGCCAGCAGGGACCTAGCGGGAGCGGAGACCCAGTACTTC.

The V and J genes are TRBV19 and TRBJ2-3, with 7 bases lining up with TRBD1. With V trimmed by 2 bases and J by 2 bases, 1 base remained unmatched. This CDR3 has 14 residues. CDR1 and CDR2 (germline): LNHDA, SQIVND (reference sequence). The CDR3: CASSIQGVTDTQYF. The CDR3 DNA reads TGTGCCAGTAGTATACAGGGGGTCACAGATACGCAGTATTTT.

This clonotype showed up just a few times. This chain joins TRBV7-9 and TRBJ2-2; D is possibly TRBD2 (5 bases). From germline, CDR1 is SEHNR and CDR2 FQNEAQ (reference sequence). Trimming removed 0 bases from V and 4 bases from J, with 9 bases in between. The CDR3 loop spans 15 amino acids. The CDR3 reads CASSLAGAITGELFF. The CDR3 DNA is TGTGCCAGCAGCTTAGCGGGAGCGATCACCGGGGAGCTGTTTTTT.